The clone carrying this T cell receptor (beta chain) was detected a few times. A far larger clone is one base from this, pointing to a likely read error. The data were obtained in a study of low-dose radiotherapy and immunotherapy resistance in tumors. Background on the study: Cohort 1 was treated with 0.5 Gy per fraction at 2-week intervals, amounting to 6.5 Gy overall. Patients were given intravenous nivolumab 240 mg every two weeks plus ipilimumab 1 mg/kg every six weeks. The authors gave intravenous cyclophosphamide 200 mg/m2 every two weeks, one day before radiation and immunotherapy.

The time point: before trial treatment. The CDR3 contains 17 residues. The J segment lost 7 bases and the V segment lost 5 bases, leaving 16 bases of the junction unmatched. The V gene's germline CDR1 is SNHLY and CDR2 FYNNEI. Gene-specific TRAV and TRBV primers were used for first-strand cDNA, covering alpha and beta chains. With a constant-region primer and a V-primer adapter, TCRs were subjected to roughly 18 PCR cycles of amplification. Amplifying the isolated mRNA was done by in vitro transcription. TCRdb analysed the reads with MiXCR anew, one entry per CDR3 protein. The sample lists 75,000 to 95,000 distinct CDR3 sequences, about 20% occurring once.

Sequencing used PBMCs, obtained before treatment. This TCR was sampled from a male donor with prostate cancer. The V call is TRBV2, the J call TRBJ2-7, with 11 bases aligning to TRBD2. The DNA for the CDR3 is TGTGCCAGCAGTAAAGGACTAGCGGGTCCCCGTGGGAATGAGCAGTACTTC. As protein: CASSKGLAGPRGNEQYF.